These T cell receptor beta chains were read from a single sample in a study of identical twins. TCRdb fed the 5' RACE reads into MiXCR, producing one record per CDR3 protein. The table includes under 350,000 distinct CDR3 sequences, 9.5% detected once. The data also belong to a second study, concerning yellow fever vaccine responses in identical twins.

The sample consisted of CD8+ T cells sorted from blood. The receptors originated from a woman aged 18-29 years in good health. The conserved cysteine and the conserved F or W are not part of the CDR3 here. The order of the fields is clone size, V gene, CDR3 protein. Size values are once, few and many counts, or a class for expanded clones, and some rows have none.

many TRBV2 ASSEDRPGEQY
many TRBV9 ASSVTEETQY
few TRBV27 ASSFSSTGAVTYEQY
few TRBV4-1 ASSQDIGSYNEQF
many TRBV4-1 ASSQRERRGGFTDTQY
many TRBV6-4 ASSDSGEQPQH
- TRBV28 ASSLGAGGYYNEQF
- TRBV27 ASSLSGQGQPQH
- TRBV6-5 ASSYIAAQGAGVLF
many TRBV11-2 ASSLPSYEQY
- TRBV9 ASSGGGSGELF
few TRBV6-5 ASSYSRLVGDGF
- TRBV6-2/TRBV6-3 AAKKDSYSYNEQF
- TRBV7-2 ASSPDRDWKTGELF
few TRBV15 ATSRVPLNTEAF
- TRBV4-3 ASSQGRTGNTEAF
many TRBV24-1 ATSGGGTSTDTQY
- TRBV3-1 ASSQPPATSASQETQY
many TRBV5-6 ASSLLAAIYNEQF
many TRBV7-2 ASSPIAAYEQY
- TRBV14 ASSQGLAGDETQY
many TRBV15 ATKLSIPLEQY
few TRBV3-1 ASSYDLSYEQY
many TRBV25-1 ASSVLGEQY
- TRBV30 AWWDGLAGAYEQY